These T cell receptor beta chains were read from a single sample in a study of T cells in Graves' hyperthyroidism and ophthalmopathy. MiXCR, applied by TCRdb to the multiplex PCR reads, yields one record per CDR3 protein. The sample consists of some 600,000 distinct CDR3 sequences, roughly 46% of them appearing once. The specimen was peripheral blood or thyroid tissue (not recorded which). The receptors here all came from a woman between 18 and 29 years old with Graves' hyperthyroidism. Both conserved end residues are part of each CDR3. D genes are given only for firm matches.

j_gene,d_gene,v_gene,CDR3aa
TRBJ1-2,TRBD1,TRBV20-1,CSAGGQGLGGGYTF
TRBJ2-7,TRBD1,TRBV5-1,CASSVDRDQYEQYF
TRBJ2-7,TRBD2,TRBV20-1,CSASPAGGGGNEQYF
TRBJ2-5,.,TRBV2,CASSPPQEQETQYF
TRBJ1-1,TRBD1,TRBV29-1,CSAGQVNTEAFF
TRBJ1-1,.,TRBV7-9,CASSLVGAGSRMNTEAFF
TRBJ1-2,TRBD1,TRBV29-1,CSVGDRDNYGYTF
TRBJ1-2,.,TRBV7-2,CASSSVPESSRYTF
TRBJ2-5,TRBD2,TRBV7-2,CASSPRGIAGGGETQYF
TRBJ1-6,.,TRBV15,CATSRGDQPLHF
TRBJ1-3,.,TRBV6-5,CASSEAEDSRGNTIYF
TRBJ2-3,.,TRBV7-8,CASSLRGPEGGDTQYF
TRBJ1-5,.,TRBV15,CAERRASNQPQHF
TRBJ2-3,.,TRBV29-1,CSVGASGTDTQYF
TRBJ1-1,TRBD1,TRBV4-2,CASSQGQTTEAFF
TRBJ2-7,.,TRBV20-1,CSARSGAYEQYF
TRBJ1-2,.,TRBV7-8,CASSSGGNYGYTF
TRBJ1-2,TRBD1,TRBV25-1,CASRLNRGRINGYTF
TRBJ2-6,.,TRBV7-2,CASPPGEPSGANVLTF
TRBJ2-3,TRBD2,TRBV2,CASSGLAFTDTQYF
TRBJ2-7,TRBD1,TRBV7-6,CASSPPRGLYEQYF
TRBJ2-5,.,TRBV11-2,CASSYSIWETQYF
TRBJ1-5,TRBD1,TRBV24-1,CASSPNRGLMVRQPQHF
TRBJ2-5,.,TRBV5-1,CASSFGAAETQYF
TRBJ2-5,TRBD2,TRBV7-2,CASSLSVAGAGETQYF
TRBJ1-2,TRBD1,TRBV29-1,CSARQGGQYGYTF
TRBJ1-4,.,TRBV7-2,CASSSVLGSEKLFF
TRBJ1-6,.,TRBV25-1,CASTQGFSSPLHF
TRBJ2-5,TRBD2,TRBV5-4,CAWGLAGEETQYF
TRBJ1-1,.,TRBV7-9,CASSLKGTDSEAFF
TRBJ1-1,TRBD1,TRBV29-1,CSVSGGVTEAFF
TRBJ1-3,.,TRBV10-3,CAITGRDISGNTIYF
TRBJ2-7,TRBD2,TRBV7-9,CASSWGTSSGYEQYF
TRBJ2-5,TRBD2,TRBV10-3,CASSGTGGPRETQYF
TRBJ1-2,.,TRBV19,CASSWGLGYTF
TRBJ2-3,TRBD2,TRBV7-3,CASSLAGTSPDTQYF
TRBJ2-7,.,TRBV29-1,CSVDGAARYEQYF
TRBJ1-2,.,TRBV20-1,CSARIPGGGDSGIF
.,TRBD1,TRBV15,CATSRKNRGSGEQFF
TRBJ2-5,TRBD2,TRBV7-2,CASRRLARETQYF
TRBJ2-3,.,TRBV25-1,CASRQGRDTQYF
TRBJ2-7,.,TRBV13,CASSGEGSYEQYF
TRBJ2-5,TRBD2,TRBV20-1,CSARRLARETQYF
TRBJ1-4,TRBD1,TRBV25-1,CASSGGQGREKLFF
TRBJ1-2,TRBD1,TRBV7-8,CASSPQQGGYGYTF
TRBJ1-4,.,TRBV5-1,CASGALGGEKLFF
TRBJ1-4,.,TRBV7-6,CASTVTATELFF
TRBJ1-2,.,TRBV19,CASIEDDALGAFYGYTF
TRBJ2-2,.,TRBV10-1,CASSPPAGNTGELFF
TRBJ1-1,.,TRBV5-1,CASSLEGGVNTEAFF
TRBJ2-5,TRBD2,TRBV20-1,CSARALAGDETQYF
TRBJ1-1,.,TRBV20-1,CSAEGQGSITEAFF
TRBJ1-2,TRBD1,TRBV15,CATSRDRPTGNYGYTF
TRBJ2-5,.,TRBV24-1,CATGLGAGETQYF